This T cell receptor (beta chain) was found in a study of identical twins. Each CDR3 protein gets one entry after TCRdb re-called the 5' RACE reads with MiXCR. Among about 690,000 distinct CDR3 sequences listed, over 5% were seen once. The sequence was collected from a man aged 18 to 29 in good health. The sequenced sample was naive T cells sorted from blood.

CDR3 amino acids: CASSPWQGLTGELFF. Written as DNA, the CDR3 is TGTGCCAGCTCACCGTGGCAGGGCCTCACCGGGGAGCTGTTTTTT. The gene calls are TRBV18 and TRBJ2-2; the D gene is possibly TRBD1 (5 bases). Germline assignment: CDR1 KGHSH and CDR2 LQKENI. Deletions cut 3 bases from V and 4 bases from J, with 12 bases between. The CDR3 consists of 15 residues.